This entry describes one TCR beta chain. Germline V lookup: CDR1 LNHDA, CDR2 SQIVND (reference sequence). The V gene lost 3 bases and the J gene lost 2 bases, with 14 bases spanning the gap. The CDR3 is 15 amino acids. These data belong to a study of blood T cell repertoires in COVID-19. Across the whole study: From the United States, Italy and Spain came samples of acute and convalescent COVID-19. Sample material is recorded as cDNA or gDNA derived from T cells, B-cell-depleted T cells, or PBMCs.

Original methodology: Using reference gene primer amplification, nucleated cell counts were estimated. Data came from immunoSEQ multiplex PCR; TCRdb stores just in-frame clones and leaves some out. V and J calls and clone size are copied from that table; D and trimming were computed from the DNA. The table lists more than 95,000 clones, roughly 76% of them singletons. The sequencing input was peripheral blood. This chain uses TRBV19 with TRBJ2-7; D is perhaps TRBD1 (5 bases). The TCR was taken from a woman between 65 and 79 years old with acute or convalescent COVID-19. CDR3 loop: CASSIQGDLPYEQYF. CDR3 sequence (DNA): TGTGCCAGTAGTATCCAGGGCGACTTACCCTACGAGCAGTACTTC.